This TCR beta chain originates from a study of T cell responses to AZD1222 COVID-19 vaccine. Study-level results: Spike-specific TCR breadth and depth were elevated following two AZD1222 doses. Mostly white British, mostly female donors; authors suggested clonal diversity may be underestimated.

Sequencing was performed with immunoSEQ multiplex PCR; in TCRdb, only in-frame clones are kept and a portion is missing. The sample lists approximately 80,000 clones, approximately 85% occurring once. Between the trimmed V and J ends, which lost 5 bases and 4 bases, there was a span of 14 bases. The CDR3 is 14 amino acids. Germline loops: CDR1 SGHNT, CDR2 YENEEA. In the case of this clone: Its antigen remains unknown.

The TCR originated in an adult who received the AZD1222 COVID-19 vaccine. The V call is TRBV11-3, the J call TRBJ1-1; tentatively, D is TRBD1 (6 bases). Sequences were derived from peripheral blood, sampled 28 days after the second AZD1222 dose. The CDR3 region has the DNA TGTGCCAGCAGCCCGGGGGCAGGGCCCACTGAAGCTTTCTTT. The encoded protein is CASSPGAGPTEAFF.